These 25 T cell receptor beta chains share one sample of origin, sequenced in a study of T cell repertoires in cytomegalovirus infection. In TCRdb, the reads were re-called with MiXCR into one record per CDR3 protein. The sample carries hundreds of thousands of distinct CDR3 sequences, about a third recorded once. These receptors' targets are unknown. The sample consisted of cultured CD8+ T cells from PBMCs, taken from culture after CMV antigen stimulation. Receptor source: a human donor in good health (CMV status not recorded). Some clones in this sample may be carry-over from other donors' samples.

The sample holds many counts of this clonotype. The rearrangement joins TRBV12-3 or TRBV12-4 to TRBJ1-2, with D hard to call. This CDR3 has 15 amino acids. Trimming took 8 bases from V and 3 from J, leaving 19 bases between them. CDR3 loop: CASHLLGGADYGYTF. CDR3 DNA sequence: TGTGCCAGCCACCTCCTGGGTGGCGCAGACTATGGCTACACCTTC.

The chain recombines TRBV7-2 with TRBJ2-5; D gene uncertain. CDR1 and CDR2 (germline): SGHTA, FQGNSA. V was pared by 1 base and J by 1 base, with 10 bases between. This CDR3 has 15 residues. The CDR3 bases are TGTGCCAGCAGCTTAGATAACTACATCCAAGAGACCCAGTACTTC. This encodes CASSLDNYIQETQYF.

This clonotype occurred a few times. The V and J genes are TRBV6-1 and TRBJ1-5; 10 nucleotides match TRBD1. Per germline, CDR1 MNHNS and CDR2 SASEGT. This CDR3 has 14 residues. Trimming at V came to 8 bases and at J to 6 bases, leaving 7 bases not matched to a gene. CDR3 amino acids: CASGDRGLGQPQHF. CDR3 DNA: TGTGCCAGCGGCGACAGGGGGCTCGGTCAGCCCCAGCATTTT.

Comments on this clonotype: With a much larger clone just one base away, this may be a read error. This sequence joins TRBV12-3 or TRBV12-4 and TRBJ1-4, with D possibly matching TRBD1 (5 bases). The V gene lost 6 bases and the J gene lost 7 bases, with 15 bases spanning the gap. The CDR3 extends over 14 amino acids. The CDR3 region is CASRPDGGGEKLFF. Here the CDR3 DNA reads TGTGCCAGCAGACCTGACGGGGGAGGTGAAAAACTGTTTTTT.

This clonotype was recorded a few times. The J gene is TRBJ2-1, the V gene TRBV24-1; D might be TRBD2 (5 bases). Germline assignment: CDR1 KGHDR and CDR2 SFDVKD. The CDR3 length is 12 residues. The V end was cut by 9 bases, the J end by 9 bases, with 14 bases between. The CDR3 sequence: CATEWRMGEQFF. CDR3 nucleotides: TGTGCCACCGAGTGGAGGATGGGTGAGCAGTTCTTC.

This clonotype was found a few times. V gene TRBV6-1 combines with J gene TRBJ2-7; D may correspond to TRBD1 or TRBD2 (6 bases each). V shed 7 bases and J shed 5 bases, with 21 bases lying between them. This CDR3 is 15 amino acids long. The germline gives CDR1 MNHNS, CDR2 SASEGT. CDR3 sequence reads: CASTSRRGRRDEQYV. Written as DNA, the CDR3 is TGTGCCAGCACCTCCCGCCGGGGGCGGAGGGACGAGCAGTACGTC.

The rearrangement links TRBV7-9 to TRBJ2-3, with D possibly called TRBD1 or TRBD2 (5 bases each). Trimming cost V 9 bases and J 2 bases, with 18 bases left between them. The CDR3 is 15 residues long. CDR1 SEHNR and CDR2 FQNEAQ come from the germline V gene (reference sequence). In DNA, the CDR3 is TGTGCCAGTTCACTAGGGGCGGCACTCACAGATACGCAGTATTTT. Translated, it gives CASSLGAALTDTQYF.

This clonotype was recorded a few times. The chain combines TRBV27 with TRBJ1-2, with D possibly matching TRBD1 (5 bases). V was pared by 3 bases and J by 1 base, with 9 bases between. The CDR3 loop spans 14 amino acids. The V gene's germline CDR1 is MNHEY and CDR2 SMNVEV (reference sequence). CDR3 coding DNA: TGTGCCAGCAGTTTCGCGGACAATAACTATGGCTACACCTTC. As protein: CASSFADNNYGYTF.

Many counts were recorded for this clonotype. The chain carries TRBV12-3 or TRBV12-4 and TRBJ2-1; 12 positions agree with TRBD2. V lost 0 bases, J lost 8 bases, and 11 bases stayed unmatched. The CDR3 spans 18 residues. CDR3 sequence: CASSLAQLAGGHVHEQFF. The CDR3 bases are TGTGCCAGCAGTTTAGCTCAACTAGCGGGGGGCCATGTCCATGAGCAGTTCTTC.

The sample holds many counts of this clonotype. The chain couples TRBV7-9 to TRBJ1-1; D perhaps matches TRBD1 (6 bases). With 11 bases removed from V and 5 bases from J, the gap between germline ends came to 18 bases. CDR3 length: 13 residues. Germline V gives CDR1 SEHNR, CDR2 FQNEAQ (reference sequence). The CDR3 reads CASRGQAGTEAFF. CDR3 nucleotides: TGTGCCTCCCGGGGGCAGGCAGGGACTGAAGCTTTCTTT.

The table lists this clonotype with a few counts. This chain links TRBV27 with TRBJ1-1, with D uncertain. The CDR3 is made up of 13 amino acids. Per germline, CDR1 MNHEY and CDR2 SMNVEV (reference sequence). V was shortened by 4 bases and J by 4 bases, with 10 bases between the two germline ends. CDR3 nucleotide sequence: TGTGCCAGCAGTTCGGGCGGAAGCACTGAAGCTTTCTTT. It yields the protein CASSSGGSTEAFF.

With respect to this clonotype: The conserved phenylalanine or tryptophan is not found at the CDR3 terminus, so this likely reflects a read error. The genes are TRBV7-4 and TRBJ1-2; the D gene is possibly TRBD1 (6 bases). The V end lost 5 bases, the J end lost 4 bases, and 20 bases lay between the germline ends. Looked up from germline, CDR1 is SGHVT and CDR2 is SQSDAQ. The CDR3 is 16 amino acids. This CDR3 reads CASSPPLPGHIYGYTV. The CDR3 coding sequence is TGTGCCAGCAGCCCCCCCCTGCCGGGACACATCTATGGCTACACCGTC.

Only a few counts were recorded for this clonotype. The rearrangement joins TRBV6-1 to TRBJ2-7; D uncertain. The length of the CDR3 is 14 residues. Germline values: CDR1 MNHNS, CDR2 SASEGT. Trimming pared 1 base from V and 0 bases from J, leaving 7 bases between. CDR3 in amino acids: CASSEGTSSYEQYF. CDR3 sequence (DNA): TGTGCCAGCAGTGAAGGCACAAGCTCCTACGAGCAGTACTTC.

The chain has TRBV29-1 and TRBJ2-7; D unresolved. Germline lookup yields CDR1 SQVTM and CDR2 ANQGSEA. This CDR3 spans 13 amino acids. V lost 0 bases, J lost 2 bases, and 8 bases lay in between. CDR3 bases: TGCAGCGTTGAAGAATCCGTAGCCTACGAGCAGTACTTC. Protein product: CSVEESVAYEQYF.

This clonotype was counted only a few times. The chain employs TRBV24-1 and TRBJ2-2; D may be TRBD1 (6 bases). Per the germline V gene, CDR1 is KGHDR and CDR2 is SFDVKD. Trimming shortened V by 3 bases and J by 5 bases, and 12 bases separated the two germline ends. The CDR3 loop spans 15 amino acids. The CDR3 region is CATSDTTGLTGELFF. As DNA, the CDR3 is TGTGCCACCAGTGATACTACAGGGTTGACCGGGGAGCTGTTTTTT.

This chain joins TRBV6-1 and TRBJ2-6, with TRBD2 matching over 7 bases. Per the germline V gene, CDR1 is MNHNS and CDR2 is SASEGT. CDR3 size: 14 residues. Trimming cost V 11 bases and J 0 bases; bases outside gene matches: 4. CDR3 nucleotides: TGTGCCGGGGAGGGAAACTCTGGGGCCAACGTCCTGACTTTC. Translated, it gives CAGEGNSGANVLTF.

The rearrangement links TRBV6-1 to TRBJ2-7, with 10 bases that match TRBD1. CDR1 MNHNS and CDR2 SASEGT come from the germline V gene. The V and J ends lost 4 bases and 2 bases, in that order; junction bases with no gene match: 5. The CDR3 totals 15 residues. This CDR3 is CASSAGTGAAYEQYF. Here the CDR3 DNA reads TGTGCCAGCAGTGCCGGGACAGGGGCCGCCTACGAGCAGTACTTC.

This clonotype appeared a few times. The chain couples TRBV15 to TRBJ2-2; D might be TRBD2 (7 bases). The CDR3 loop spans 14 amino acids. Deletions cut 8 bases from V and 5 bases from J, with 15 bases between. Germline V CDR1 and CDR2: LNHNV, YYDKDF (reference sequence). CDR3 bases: TGTGCCACCTTGGGGGGGGGCTCTACCGGGGAGCTGTTTTTT. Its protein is CATLGGGSTGELFF.

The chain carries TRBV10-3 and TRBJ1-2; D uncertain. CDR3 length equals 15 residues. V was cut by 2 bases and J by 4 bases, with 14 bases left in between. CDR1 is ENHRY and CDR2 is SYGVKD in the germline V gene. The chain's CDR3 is CAISEPRYSGYGYTF. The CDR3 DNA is TGTGCCATCAGTGAGCCGAGGTACAGCGGCTATGGCTACACCTTC.

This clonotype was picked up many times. The CDR3 reads CASSFSPEVLHF. The CDR3 DNA reads as TGTGCCAGCAGCTTCTCCCCTGAGGTCCTCCACTTT. The V gene is TRBV11-2, the J gene TRBJ1-6; D not certain. The CDR3 is 12 amino acids. Trimming shortened V by 3 bases and J by 15 bases, and 12 bases separated the two germline ends. Germline V gives CDR1 SGHAT, CDR2 FQNNGV.

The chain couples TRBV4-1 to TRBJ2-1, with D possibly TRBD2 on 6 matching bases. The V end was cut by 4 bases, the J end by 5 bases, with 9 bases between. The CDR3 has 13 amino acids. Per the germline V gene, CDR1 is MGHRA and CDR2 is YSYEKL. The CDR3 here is CASSLWGDNEQFF. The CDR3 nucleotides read TGCGCCAGCAGCCTGTGGGGGGACAATGAGCAGTTCTTC.

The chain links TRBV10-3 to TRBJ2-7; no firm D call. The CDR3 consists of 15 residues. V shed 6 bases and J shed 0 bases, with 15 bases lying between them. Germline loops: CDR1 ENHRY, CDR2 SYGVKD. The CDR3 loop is CAISVGSGSSYEQYF. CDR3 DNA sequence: TGTGCCATCAGCGTCGGTTCAGGTAGCTCCTACGAGCAGTACTTC.

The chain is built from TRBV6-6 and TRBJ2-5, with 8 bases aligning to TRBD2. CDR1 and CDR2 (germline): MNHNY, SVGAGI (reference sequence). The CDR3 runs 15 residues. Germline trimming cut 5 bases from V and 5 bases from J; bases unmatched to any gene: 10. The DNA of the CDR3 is TGTGCCAGCAGTCGGGCACCGGGGGGGCTTGAGACCCAGTACTTC. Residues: CASSRAPGGLETQYF.

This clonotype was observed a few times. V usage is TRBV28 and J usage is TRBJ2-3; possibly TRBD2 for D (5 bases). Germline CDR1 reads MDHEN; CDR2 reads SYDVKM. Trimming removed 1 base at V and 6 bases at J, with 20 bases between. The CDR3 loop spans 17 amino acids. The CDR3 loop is CASSLFAWASNRDTQYF. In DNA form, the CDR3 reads TGTGCCAGCAGTTTATTCGCCTGGGCTAGCAATAGGGATACGCAGTATTTT.

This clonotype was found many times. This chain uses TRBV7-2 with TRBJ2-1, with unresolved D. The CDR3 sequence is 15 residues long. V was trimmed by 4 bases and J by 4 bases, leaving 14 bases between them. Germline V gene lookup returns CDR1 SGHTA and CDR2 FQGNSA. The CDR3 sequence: CASSSVATEYNEQFF. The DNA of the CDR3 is TGTGCCAGCAGCTCAGTAGCAACTGAATACAATGAGCAGTTCTTC.